These 8 T cell receptor beta chains share one sample of origin, sequenced in a study of cytomegalovirus exposure and HLA in healthy donors (dated by TCRdb to the late 2010s). The library was built by means of the immunoSEQ multiplex PCR assay. For the multiplex PCR, a mixture combining 60 forward primers for TCR Vbeta segments and 13 reverse primers for TCR Jbeta segments was used. Drawn from immuneACCESS, this table holds only the in-frame rearrangements with V and J called that TCRdb kept. Clones are partly lost; checked studies trace under half to an unresolved V gene and leave the rest unexplained. The sample data list 98,000 or so clones, and about 74% of these were observed just once. Roughly 7.1% of the sample belongs to the ten largest clones. The sample was PBMCs. The receptors were sampled from a female donor in good health and CMV-seronegative.

This rearrangement joins TRBV18 to TRBJ1-3, with 8 bases lining up with TRBD1. With V trimmed by 6 bases and J by 2 bases, 6 bases remained unmatched. This CDR3 is built from 15 residues. CDR1 and CDR2 from the germline V gene are KGHSH and LQKENI. CDR3 nucleotides: TGTGCCAGCTCCCCTGCGGACAGGGCTGGAAACACCATATATTTT. Translating gives CASSPADRAGNTIYF.

The genes are TRBV19 and TRBJ2-1; D unresolved. The germline V gene encodes CDR1 LNHDA and CDR2 SQIVND (reference sequence). This CDR3 is built from 15 residues. Trimming removed 5 bases from V and 0 bases from J, with 11 bases in between. The CDR3 protein is CASSFGGYSYNEQFF. The CDR3 nucleotides are TGTGCCAGTAGTTTTGGCGGATACTCCTACAATGAGCAGTTCTTC. Full variable domain (missing parts from reference TRBV19 and TRBJ2-1): DGGITQSPKYLFRKEGQNVTLSCEQNLNHDAMYWYRQDPGQGLRLIYYSQIVNDFQKGDIAEGYSVSREKKESFPLTVTSAQKNPTAFYLCASSFGGYSYNEQFFGPGTRLTVL.

This clone was counted once. The chain recombines TRBV9 with TRBJ2-1; weak D call: TRBD1 (5 bases). This CDR3 is built from 14 residues. The ends were cut back, 3 bases at V and 6 bases at J, with 13 bases in the middle. Germline loops: CDR1 SGDLS, CDR2 YYNGEE. For the CDR3, the DNA is TGTGCCAGCAGCGCGTTTGGTCAGGGCAATGAGCAGTTCTTC. Protein sequence: CASSAFGQGNEQFF.

The chain uses TRBV7-2 and TRBJ1-4, with D maybe TRBD1 (6 bases). Per germline, CDR1 SGHTA and CDR2 FQGNSA. CDR3 length equals 17 residues. Trimming stripped 1 base from V and 0 bases from J, with 12 bases between. In DNA form, the CDR3 reads TGTGCCAGCAGCTTAGGGAGGAACAGGGCAACTAATGAAAAACTGTTTTTT. This encodes CASSLGRNRATNEKLFF.

The chain carries TRBV6-4 and TRBJ2-2; D is unresolved. The length of the CDR3 is 16 residues. The V end lost 2 bases, the J end lost 1 base, and 11 bases lay between the germline ends. Germline loops: CDR1 MRHNA, CDR2 SNTAGT. The CDR3 loop is CASSDGRSGNTGELFF. CDR3 nucleotide sequence: TGTGCCAGCAGTGACGGTCGCAGTGGGAACACCGGGGAGCTGTTTTTT.

The rearrangement uses TRBV7-9 and TRBJ2-1, with 11 bases lining up with TRBD2. This CDR3 has 15 residues. The J segment lost 5 bases and the V segment lost 5 bases, leaving 5 bases of the junction unmatched. CDR1 SEHNR and CDR2 FQNEAQ come from the germline V gene (reference sequence). CDR3 in amino acids: CASSAGTSGNNEQFF. As DNA, the CDR3 is TGTGCCAGCAGCGCCGGGACTAGCGGCAACAATGAGCAGTTCTTC. Combining the CDR3 with reference TRBV7-9 and TRBJ2-1 gives the whole variable domain DTGVSQNPRHKITKRGQNVTFRCDPISEHNRLYWYRQTLGQGPEFLTYFQNEAQLEKSRLLSDRFSAERPKGSFSTLEIQRTEQGDSAMYLCASSAGTSGNNEQFFGPGTRLTVL.

J is TRBJ1-1 and V is TRBV18; maybe TRBD1 (6 bases). Trimming took 3 bases from V and 0 from J, leaving 14 bases between them. Per germline, CDR1 KGHSH and CDR2 LQKENI. This CDR3 has 16 amino acids. The chain's CDR3 is CASSPTTQGMNTEAFF. CDR3 coding DNA: TGTGCCAGCTCACCCACTACTCAGGGGATGAACACTGAAGCTTTCTTT.

As DNA, the CDR3 is TGCGCCAGCAGCTTGGCGGCAGGCCTCTCCTACGAGCAGTACTTC. Translated: CASSLAAGLSYEQYF. This sequence joins TRBV5-1 and TRBJ2-5, with no clear D. The J call is uncertain, as TRBJ2-7 better fits the DNA end. Germline V lookup: CDR1 SGHRS, CDR2 YFSETQ. The CDR3 sequence is 15 residues long.